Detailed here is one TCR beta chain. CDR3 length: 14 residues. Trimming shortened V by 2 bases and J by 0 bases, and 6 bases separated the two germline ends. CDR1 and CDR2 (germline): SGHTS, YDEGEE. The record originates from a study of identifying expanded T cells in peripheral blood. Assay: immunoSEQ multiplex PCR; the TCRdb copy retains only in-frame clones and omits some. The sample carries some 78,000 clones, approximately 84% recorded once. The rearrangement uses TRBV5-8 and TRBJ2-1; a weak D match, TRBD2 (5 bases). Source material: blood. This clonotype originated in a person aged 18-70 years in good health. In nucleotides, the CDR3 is TGTGCCAGCAGCTTACGGGGCTCCTACAATGAGCAGTTCTTC. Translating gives CASSLRGSYNEQFF. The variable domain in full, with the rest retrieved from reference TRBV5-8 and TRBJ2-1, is EAGVTQSPTHLIKTRGQQATLRCSPISGHTSVYWYQQALGLGLQFLLWYDEGEERNRGNFPPRFSGRQFPNYSSELNVNALELEDSALYLCASSLRGSYNEQFFGPGTRLTVL.